The text below deals with one TCR beta chain. The sample originates from a study of control samples from healthy donors and cancer patients. Germline CDR1 reads MNHEY; CDR2 reads SVGAGI. This CDR3 comprises 14 residues. The ends lost 6 bases at V and 7 bases at J; junction bases unmatched: 8. Assay: immunoSEQ multiplex PCR; the TCRdb copy retains only in-frame clones and omits some. The sample lists 89,000 or so clones; roughly 86% were seen once. V usage is TRBV6-5 and J usage is TRBJ2-1; 8 nucleotides align to TRBD1. This TCR derives from a man between 50 and 59 years old in good health. The specimen sequenced was blood. DNA for the CDR3: TGTGCCAGCAGGGACAGGGTGAGAAGGAATGAGCAGTTCTTC. Its protein product is CASRDRVRRNEQFF.